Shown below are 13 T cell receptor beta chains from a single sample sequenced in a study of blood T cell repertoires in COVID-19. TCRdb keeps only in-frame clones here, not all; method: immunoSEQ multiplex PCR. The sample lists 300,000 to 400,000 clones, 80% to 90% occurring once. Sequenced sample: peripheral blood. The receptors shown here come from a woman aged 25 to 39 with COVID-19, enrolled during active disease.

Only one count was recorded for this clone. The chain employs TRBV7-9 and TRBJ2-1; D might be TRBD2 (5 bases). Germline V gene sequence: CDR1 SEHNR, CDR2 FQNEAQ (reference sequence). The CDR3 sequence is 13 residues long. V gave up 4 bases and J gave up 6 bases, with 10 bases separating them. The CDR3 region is CASSSDSTNEQFF. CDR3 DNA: TGTGCCAGCAGCTCGGACTCCACCAATGAGCAGTTCTTC.

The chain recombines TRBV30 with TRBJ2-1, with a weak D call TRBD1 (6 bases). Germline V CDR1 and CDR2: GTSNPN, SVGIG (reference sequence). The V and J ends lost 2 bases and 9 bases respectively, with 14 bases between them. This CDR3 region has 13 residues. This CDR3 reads CAWSRGTEPEQFF. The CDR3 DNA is TGTGCCTGGAGTAGGGGGACCGAACCTGAGCAGTTCTTC.

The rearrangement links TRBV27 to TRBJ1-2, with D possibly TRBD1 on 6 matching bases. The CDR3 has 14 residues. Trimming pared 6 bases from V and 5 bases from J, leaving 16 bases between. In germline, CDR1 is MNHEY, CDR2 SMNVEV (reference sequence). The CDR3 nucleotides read TGTGCCAGCAGCCAAACAGGGTTCCAATATGGCTACACCTTC. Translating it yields CASSQTGFQYGYTF.

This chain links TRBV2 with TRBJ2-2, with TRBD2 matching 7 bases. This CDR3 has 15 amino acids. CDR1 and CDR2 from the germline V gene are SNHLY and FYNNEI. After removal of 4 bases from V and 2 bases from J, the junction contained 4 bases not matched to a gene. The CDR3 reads CASSAGLLNTGELFF. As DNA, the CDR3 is TGTGCCAGCAGTGCGGGACTACTAAACACCGGGGAGCTGTTTTTT.

CDR3 nucleotide sequence: TGTGCCAGCAGTTACGATACGCCTAGCGGGAAGGGTGAGACCCAGTACTTC. Encoded protein: CASSYDTPSGKGETQYF. The gene calls are TRBV6-2 or TRBV6-3 and TRBJ2-5, with TRBD2 matching 9 bases. Germline CDR1 MNHEY, CDR2 SVGEGT. V was clipped by 2 bases and J by 5 bases; unmatched bases: 12. This CDR3 is built from 17 residues.

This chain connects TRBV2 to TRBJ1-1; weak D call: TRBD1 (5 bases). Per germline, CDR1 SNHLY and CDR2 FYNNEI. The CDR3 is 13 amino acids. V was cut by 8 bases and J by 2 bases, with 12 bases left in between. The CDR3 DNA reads TGTGCCAGCCATCCCCAGGGCAACACTGAAGCTTTCTTT. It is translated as CASHPQGNTEAFF.

The CDR3 DNA is TGTGCCAGCAGTTTAGGGACAGGGGGCGGCTATGGCTACACCTTC. Its protein is CASSLGTGGGYGYTF. The chain joins TRBV28 to TRBJ1-2; 12 nucleotides match TRBD1. Trimming at V came to 2 bases and at J to 4 bases, leaving 2 bases not matched to a gene. The CDR3 sequence is 15 residues long. Germline CDR1 reads MDHEN; CDR2 reads SYDVKM.

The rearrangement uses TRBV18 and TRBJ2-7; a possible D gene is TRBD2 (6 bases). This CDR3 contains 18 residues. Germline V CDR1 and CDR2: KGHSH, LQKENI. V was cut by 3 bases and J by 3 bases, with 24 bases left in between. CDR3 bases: TGTGCCAGCTCACCGCTCGTCGGGGCGGGATTGGTCAGCTACGAGCAGTACTTC. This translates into CASSPLVGAGLVSYEQYF.

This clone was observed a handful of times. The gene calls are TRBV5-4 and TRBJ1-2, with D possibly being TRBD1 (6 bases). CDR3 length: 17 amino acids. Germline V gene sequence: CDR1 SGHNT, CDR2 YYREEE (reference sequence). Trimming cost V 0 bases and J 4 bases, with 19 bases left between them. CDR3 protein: CASSLGVAGGRGYGYTF. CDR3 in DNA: TGTGCCAGCAGCTTGGGTGTGGCGGGGGGCCGTGGCTATGGCTACACCTTC.

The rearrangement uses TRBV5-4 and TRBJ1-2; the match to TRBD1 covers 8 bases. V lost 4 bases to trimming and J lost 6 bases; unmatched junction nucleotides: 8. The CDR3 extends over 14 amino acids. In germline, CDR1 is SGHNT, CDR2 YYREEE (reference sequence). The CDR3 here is CASSPTGAANGYTF. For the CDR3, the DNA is TGTGCCAGCAGCCCGACAGGGGCCGCCAATGGCTACACCTTC.

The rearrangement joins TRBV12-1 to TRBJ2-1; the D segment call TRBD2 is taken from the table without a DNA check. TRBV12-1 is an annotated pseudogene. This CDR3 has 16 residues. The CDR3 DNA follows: TGTGCCAGCAGCTTCGACGGGGAATCGAACTACAATGAGCAGTTCTTC. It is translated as CASSFDGESNYNEQFF.

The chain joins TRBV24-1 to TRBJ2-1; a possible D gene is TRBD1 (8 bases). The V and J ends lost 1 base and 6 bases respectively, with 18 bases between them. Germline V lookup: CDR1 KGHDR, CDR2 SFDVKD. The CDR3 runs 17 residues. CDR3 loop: CATSDFPDRGGGNEQFF. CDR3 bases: TGTGCCACCAGTGATTTCCCCGACAGGGGAGGGGGCAATGAGCAGTTCTTC.

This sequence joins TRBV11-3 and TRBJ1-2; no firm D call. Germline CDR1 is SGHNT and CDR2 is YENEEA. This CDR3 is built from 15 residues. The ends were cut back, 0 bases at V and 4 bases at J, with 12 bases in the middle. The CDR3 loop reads CASSLDPGAVYGYTF. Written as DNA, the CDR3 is TGTGCCAGCAGCTTAGATCCCGGCGCGGTCTATGGCTACACCTTC.